This T cell receptor (beta chain) stems from a study of regulatory T cells in long-lasting Graves disease. The CDR3 covers 15 residues. The V gene's germline CDR1 is SEHNR and CDR2 FQNEAQ (reference sequence). V shed 2 bases and J shed 4 bases, with 9 bases lying between them. This clonotype has at least ten counts. Documented time point: newly diagnosed GD, antithyroid drugs for less than 3 months. RNA isolated from PBMCs was used to make the TCR library. iRepertoire HTBI primers and Arm-PCR of CDR3 regions built TCR beta libraries. Using its own MiXCR run on the multiplex PCR reads, TCRdb lists one record per CDR3 protein. The repertoire consists of over 500,000 distinct CDR3 sequences, with 16% occurring once and the leading ten covering around 18%. Another study also made use of these data, one on T cells in Graves' hyperthyroidism and ophthalmopathy.

The origin of this receptor is a woman in her 30s with Graves disease. Sequenced material: peripheral blood mononuclear cells (PBMCs), taken at new diagnosis, from a patient treated with antithyroid drugs. The chain recombines TRBV7-9 with TRBJ2-6; D is unclear. This chain's CDR3 is CASSLWVSGANVLTF. The CDR3 region has the DNA TGTGCCAGCAGCTTATGGGTATCAGGGGCCAACGTCCTGACTTTC.